A selection of T cell receptor beta chains follows, all from one sample in a study of EBV T-cell therapy then PD-1 blockade in nasopharyngeal carcinoma. Repertoires were generated with immunoSEQ multiplex PCR, while TCRdb's copy carries only in-frame clones and drops some. Counted here are some 17,000 clones, approximately 83% occurring once; the ten biggest clones make up over 25%. These TCRs are of unknown antigen specificity. The sample consisted of CD8+ T cells from blood, taken at day 0 from a patient whose treatment included autologous EBV-specific T cells and nivolumab. These receptors all come from a man aged 35 to 55 with nasopharyngeal carcinoma. Both conserved end residues are part of each CDR3. D genes are given only for firm matches. Size tells how often a clone was seen (once, few, many) or the class of an expanded clone, and some rows leave it out.

j_gene,abundance,v_gene,d_gene,CDR3aa,CDR3nt
TRBJ2-3,.,TRBV9,.,CASSGAAQYF,TGTGCCAGCAGCGGGGCGGCGCAGTATTTT
TRBJ2-2,.,TRBV4-2,.,CASSQVPKGGELFF,TGTGCCAGCAGCCAGGTGCCCAAGGGCGGGGAGCTGTTTTTT
TRBJ1-5,.,TRBV5-5,.,CASSLTGLLPNQPQHF,TGTGCCAGCAGCTTGACAGGGCTCCTGCCCAATCAGCCCCAGCATTTT
TRBJ2-1,.,TRBV6-4,.,CASRVAVGGHNEQFF,TGTGCCAGCCGGGTGGCAGTGGGGGGCCACAATGAGCAGTTCTTC
TRBJ2-1,once,TRBV4-1,TRBD2,CASSQDVLAGGQFF,TGCGCCAGCAGCCAAGATGTACTAGCGGGGGGGCAGTTCTTC
TRBJ2-3,.,TRBV4-1,TRBD1,CASSQGTGEADTQYF,TGCGCCAGCAGCCAAGGGACAGGGGAGGCAGATACGCAGTATTTT
TRBJ2-3,.,TRBV13,.,CASSLGSGASTDTQYF,TGTGCCAGCAGCTTAGGTTCGGGGGCTAGCACAGATACGCAGTATTTT
TRBJ2-7,.,TRBV5-1,.,CASSLGSGGEQYF,TGCGCCAGCAGCTTGGGGTCTGGGGGGGAGCAGTACTTC
TRBJ2-5,.,TRBV10-3,.,CATAWAPEETQYF,TGTGCCACCGCCTGGGCGCCGGAAGAGACCCAGTACTTC
TRBJ2-2,.,TRBV6-5,TRBD2,CASSETSGGSGELFF,TGTGCCAGCAGCGAGACTAGCGGGGGGAGCGGGGAGCTGTTTTTT
TRBJ1-2,.,TRBV13,.,CASSFSDGYYGYTF,TGTGCCAGCAGCTTCTCGGACGGGTACTATGGCTACACCTTC
TRBJ2-7,.,TRBV5-1,TRBD1,CASSLAGGSYEQYF,TGCGCCAGCAGCTTGGCAGGGGGATCCTACGAGCAGTACTTC
TRBJ2-2,.,TRBV9,TRBD2,CASSVGGIRELFF,TGTGCCAGCAGCGTGGGGGGGATCCGGGAGCTGTTTTTT
TRBJ2-3,.,TRBV19,.,CASRSVAGDSTDTQYF,TGTGCCAGTAGATCAGTCGCAGGAGATAGCACAGATACGCAGTATTTT
TRBJ2-7,few,TRBV18,.,CASSPLRVPPYEQYF,TGTGCCAGCTCACCTCTCCGGGTGCCCCCTTACGAGCAGTACTTC
TRBJ2-5,.,TRBV19,.,CASSFQETQYF,TGTGCCAGTAGTTTCCAAGAGACCCAGTACTTC
TRBJ2-7,.,TRBV14,.,CASSQASTYEQYF,TGTGCCAGCAGCCAAGCCAGCACCTACGAGCAGTACTTC
TRBJ2-2,.,TRBV4-2,TRBD2,CASRVSGGYTGELFF,TGTGCCAGCAGGGTTAGCGGGGGGTACACCGGGGAGCTGTTTTTT
TRBJ1-1,.,TRBV7-9,.,CASSPGPNTEAFF,TGTGCCAGCAGCCCGGGCCCGAACACTGAAGCTTTCTTT
TRBJ2-7,few,TRBV7-9,TRBD1,CASQTGEDLYEQYF,TGTGCCAGCCAAACAGGGGAAGATTTGTACGAGCAGTACTTC
TRBJ1-2,.,TRBV3-1/TRBV3-2,TRBD1,CASSPLGQVYNYGYTF,TGTGCCAGCAGCCCCCTAGGACAGGTTTACAACTATGGCTACACCTTC
TRBJ1-2,.,TRBV9,.,CASSVGVNYGYTF,TGTGCCAGCAGCGTAGGGGTGAACTATGGCTACACCTTC
TRBJ2-7,.,TRBV19,.,CASSMSISYEQYF,TGTGCCAGTAGTATGAGCATCTCCTACGAGCAGTACTTC
TRBJ2-5,once,TRBV4-1,TRBD2,CASSQVGGIETQYF,TGCGCCAGCAGCCAAGTCGGGGGGATAGAGACCCAGTACTTC
TRBJ1-2,.,TRBV13,TRBD1,CASSSYQGASGYTF,TGTGCCAGCAGCTCGTATCAGGGGGCAAGTGGCTACACCTTC
TRBJ2-1,.,TRBV4-3,.,CASSQVGAGSGGDEQFF,TGCGCCAGCAGCCAAGTAGGGGCGGGCTCAGGCGGGGATGAGCAGTTCTTC
TRBJ2-7,.,TRBV7-9,.,CASSKPGPPPLYEQYF,TGTGCCAGCAGCAAACCGGGACCTCCTCCCCTCTACGAGCAGTACTTC
TRBJ1-1,.,TRBV5-1,.,CASSQGSMNTEAFF,TGCGCCAGCAGCCAGGGCTCAATGAACACTGAAGCTTTCTTT
TRBJ1-1,few,TRBV3-1/TRBV3-2,.,CASSLEGLTEAFF,TGTGCCAGCAGCCTAGAAGGGTTAACTGAAGCTTTCTTT
TRBJ1-6,.,TRBV27,.,CASSTWMGARSPLHF,TGTGCCAGCAGTACCTGGATGGGGGCCCGTTCACCCCTCCACTTT
TRBJ1-2,.,TRBV3-1/TRBV3-2,.,CASSQERQSGVRYGYTF,TGTGCCAGCAGCCAAGAAAGACAATCCGGGGTCAGGTATGGCTACACCTTC
TRBJ1-2,.,TRBV5-1,.,CASTLGDGYTF,TGCGCCAGCACTCTAGGGGATGGCTACACCTTC
TRBJ2-3,.,TRBV10-3,TRBD2,CAISGRLAAGTDTQYF,TGTGCCATCAGTGGCCGACTAGCGGCAGGCACAGATACGCAGTATTTT
TRBJ2-3,.,TRBV6-4,TRBD1,CASNGGTGDTDTQYF,TGTGCCAGCAATGGGGGGACAGGGGACACAGATACGCAGTATTTT
TRBJ1-5,.,TRBV6-2/TRBV6-3,.,CASSYSGENQPQHF,TGTGCCAGCAGTTACTCTGGAGAGAATCAGCCCCAGCATTTT
TRBJ2-1,.,TRBV24-1,.,CATSDSGIVNNEQFF,TGTGCCACCAGTGATTCCGGGATCGTCAACAATGAGCAGTTCTTC
TRBJ1-5,medium-sized,TRBV7-9,.,CASSPTSAGNQPQHF,TGTGCCAGCAGTCCCACTTCGGCCGGCAATCAGCCCCAGCATTTT
TRBJ2-7,.,TRBV4-1,.,CASSPQVPTGYEQYF,TGCGCCAGCAGCCCGCAGGTACCGACGGGGTACGAGCAGTACTTT
TRBJ1-5,.,TRBV10-3,TRBD1,CAISGGGGIGQPQHF,TGTGCCATCAGTGGGGGAGGGGGCATCGGTCAGCCCCAGCATTTT
TRBJ2-3,few,TRBV4-3,.,CASSQDLLEGLLTDTQYF,TGCGCCAGCAGCCAAGACCTGCTTGAGGGTTTATTGACAGATACGCAGTATTTT
TRBJ2-4,once,TRBV30,TRBD2,CAGPTSGGAGAKNIQYF,TGTGCCGGACCGACTAGCGGGGGGGCCGGAGCCAAAAACATTCAGTACTTC
TRBJ1-2,.,TRBV5-1,TRBD1,CASSWTGTGGVVNYGYTF,TGCGCCAGCAGTTGGACCGGGACAGGCGGCGTGGTGAACTATGGCTACACCTTC
TRBJ1-1,.,TRBV29-1,.,CSVLDMNTEAFF,TGCAGCGTCTTGGACATGAACACTGAAGCTTTCTTT
TRBJ1-6,.,TRBV10-3,TRBD1,CAIRSGQGRSPLHF,TGTGCCATCAGGTCGGGACAGGGTCGCTCACCCCTCCACTTT
TRBJ2-3,.,TRBV27,.,CASSLAGRSTDTQYF,TGTGCCAGCAGCCTGGCAGGGAGGAGCACAGATACGCAGTATTTT
TRBJ2-2,once,TRBV7-9,TRBD1,CATGQTGENTGELFF,TGTGCCACCGGACAGACAGGGGAAAACACCGGGGAGCTGTTTTTT
TRBJ2-5,.,TRBV6-1,TRBD1,CASSEELIPGQVEETQYF,TGTGCCAGCAGTGAAGAGCTGATACCGGGACAGGTAGAAGAGACCCAGTACTTC
TRBJ2-5,few,TRBV9,.,CASSVVLGETQYF,TGTGCCAGCAGCGTAGTCTTGGGAGAGACCCAGTACTTC
TRBJ1-3,.,TRBV9,.,CASSVEGFSGNTIYF,TGTGCCAGCAGCGTAGAAGGGTTCTCTGGAAACACCATATATTTT
TRBJ1-1,.,TRBV27,.,CASSLSPGGTEAFF,TGTGCCAGCAGTTTATCGCCTGGGGGCACTGAAGCTTTCTTT
TRBJ1-2,medium-sized,TRBV6-2/TRBV6-3,.,CASSPWSHNYGYTF,TGTGCCAGCAGTCCGTGGTCTCATAACTATGGCTACACCTTC
TRBJ1-1,.,TRBV9,.,CASSVAGVAEAFF,TGTGCCAGCAGCGTAGCGGGGGTGGCTGAAGCTTTCTTT
TRBJ2-1,.,TRBV7-9,.,CASSPGAGIYNEQFF,TGTGCCAGCAGCCCCGGGGCAGGAATCTACAATGAGCAGTTCTTC
TRBJ1-4,.,TRBV4-1,.,CASSQPSAVTNEKLFF,TGCGCCAGCAGCCAACCGTCGGCAGTTACTAATGAAAAACTGTTTTTT
TRBJ1-1,.,TRBV4-3,.,CASSQEVQRYAFF,TGCGCCAGCAGCCAAGAGGTGCAGAGGTACGCTTTCTTT